This TCR beta chain was captured by sequencing in a study of chemoradiotherapy in HPV16-positive cancers. Profiled with immunoSEQ multiplex PCR; TCRdb holds only in-frame clones, not every one. The sample consists of 8,400 or so clones, approximately 91% of them appearing once. This CDR3 is 14 amino acids long. The V end was cut by 4 bases, the J end by 0 bases, with 8 bases between. The germline CDR1 and CDR2 sequences are SGHRS and YFSETQ. The sequences come from blood, collected from a patient who underwent chemoradiotherapy. This sequence was found in a human donor with HPV-associated anogenital cancer. The chain links TRBV5-1 to TRBJ2-4; perhaps TRBD2 as D (5 bases). The CDR3 DNA reads TGCGCCAGCAGCCCCGGACTAGCCAAAAACATTCAGTACTTC. Translation: CASSPGLAKNIQYF.